This T cell receptor (beta chain) was sequenced for a study of cytomegalovirus exposure and HLA in healthy donors. CDR1 and CDR2 (germline): MGHRA, YSYEKL. The CDR3 is 14 residues long. Trimming stripped 0 bases from V and 4 bases from J, with 10 bases between. 13 Jbeta primers and 60 Vbeta primers were used for the PCR. Sequenced by immunoSEQ multiplex PCR; TCRdb stores in-frame clones only, minus some. The data contain about 130,000 clones, roughly 80% of them seen just once; the ten biggest clones take up 3.5% to 4.5%. The source material was PBMCs. The J gene is TRBJ2-7, the V gene TRBV4-1, with no clear D. The sequence derives from a young man in good health and CMV-seropositive. The CDR3 DNA is TGCGCCAGCAGCCAAGACTCCGTGAGGTACGAGCAGTACTTC. Translation gives CASSQDSVRYEQYF.